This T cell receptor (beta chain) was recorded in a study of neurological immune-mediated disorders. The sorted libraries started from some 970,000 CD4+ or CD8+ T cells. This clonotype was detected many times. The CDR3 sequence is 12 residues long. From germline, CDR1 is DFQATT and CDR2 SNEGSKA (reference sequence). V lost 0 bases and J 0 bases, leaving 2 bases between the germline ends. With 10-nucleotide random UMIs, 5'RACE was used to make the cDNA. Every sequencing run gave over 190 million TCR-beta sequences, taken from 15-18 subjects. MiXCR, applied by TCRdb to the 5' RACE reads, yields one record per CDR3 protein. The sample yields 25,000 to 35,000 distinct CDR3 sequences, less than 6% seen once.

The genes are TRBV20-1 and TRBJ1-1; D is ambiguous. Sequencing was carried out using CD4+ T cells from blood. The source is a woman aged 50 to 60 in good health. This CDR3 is CSAREVNTEAFF. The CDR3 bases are TGCAGTGCTAGAGAGGTGAACACTGAAGCTTTCTTT.